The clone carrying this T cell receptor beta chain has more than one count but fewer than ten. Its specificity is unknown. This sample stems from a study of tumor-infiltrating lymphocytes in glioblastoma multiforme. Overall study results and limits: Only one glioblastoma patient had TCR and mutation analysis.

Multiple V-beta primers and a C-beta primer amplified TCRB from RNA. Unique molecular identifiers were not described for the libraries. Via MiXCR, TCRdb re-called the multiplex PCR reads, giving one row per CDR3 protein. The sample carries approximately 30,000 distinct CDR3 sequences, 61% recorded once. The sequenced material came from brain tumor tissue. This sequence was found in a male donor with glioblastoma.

CDR3 sequence reads: CASSLDSYNEKLFF. The CDR3 DNA reads TGCGCCAGCAGCTTGGACAGTTATAATGAAAAACTGTTTTTT. This chain uses TRBV5-1 with TRBJ1-4; no reliable D call. Germline V gene sequence: CDR1 SGHRS, CDR2 YFSETQ. V lost 0 bases and J lost 4, with 7 bases in between. CDR3 length: 14 amino acids.